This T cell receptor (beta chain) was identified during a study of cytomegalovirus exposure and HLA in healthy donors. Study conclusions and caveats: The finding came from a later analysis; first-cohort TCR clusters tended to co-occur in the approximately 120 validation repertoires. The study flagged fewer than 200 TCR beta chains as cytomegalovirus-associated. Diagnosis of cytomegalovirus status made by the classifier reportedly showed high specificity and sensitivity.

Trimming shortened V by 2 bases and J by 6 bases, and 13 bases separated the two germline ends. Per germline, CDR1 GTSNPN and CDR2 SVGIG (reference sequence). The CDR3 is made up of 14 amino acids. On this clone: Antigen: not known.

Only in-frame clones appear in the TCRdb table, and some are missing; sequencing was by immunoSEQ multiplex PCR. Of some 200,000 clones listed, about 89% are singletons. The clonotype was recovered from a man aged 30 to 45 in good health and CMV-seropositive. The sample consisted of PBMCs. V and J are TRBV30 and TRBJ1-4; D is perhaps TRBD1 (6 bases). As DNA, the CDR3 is TGTGCCTGGAGTTTCTCCGGGGGCGATGAAAAACTGTTTTTT. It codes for CAWSFSGGDEKLFF. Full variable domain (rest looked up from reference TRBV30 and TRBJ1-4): SQTIHQWPATLVQPVGSPLSLECTVEGTSNPNLYWYRQAAGRGLQLLFYSVGIGQISSEVPQNLSASRPQDRQFILSSKKLLLSDSGFYLCAWSFSGGDEKLFFGSGTQLSVL.